One and the same sample provided the 2 T cell receptor beta chains below, sequenced in a study of T cell responses to AZD1222 COVID-19 vaccine. Libraries were prepared by immunoSEQ multiplex PCR; TCRdb keeps only in-frame clonotypes and omits some of them. This sample has 170,000 or so clones, with around 90% found just once. The sample was peripheral blood, taken on day 0 of AZD1222 vaccination. These receptors all stem from an adult in good health.

A single count supports this clone. V usage is TRBV27 and J usage is TRBJ2-3; no clear D gene. Trimming stripped 1 base from V and 0 bases from J, with 2 bases between. Germline V gives CDR1 MNHEY, CDR2 SMNVEV (reference sequence). This CDR3 is 13 amino acids long. This CDR3 reads CASSLLSTDTQYF. The CDR3, as DNA: TGTGCCAGCAGTTTATTAAGCACAGATACGCAGTATTTT.

V and J are TRBV5-1 and TRBJ2-7, with TRBD2 matching 7 bases. V lost 0 bases to trimming and J lost 1 base; unmatched junction nucleotides: 7. This CDR3 comprises 16 residues. Germline V gene lookup returns CDR1 SGHRS and CDR2 YFSETQ. CDR3 amino acids: CASSLAILARSYEQYF. As DNA, the CDR3 is TGCGCCAGCAGCTTGGCTATACTAGCGAGATCCTACGAGCAGTACTTC.